The clone carrying this T cell receptor beta chain was observed a handful of times. Antigen: not known. Other DNA variants within this sample encode the same CDR3. The data derive from a study of T cell responses to AZD1222 COVID-19 vaccine. Study-level points and caveats: Clonal diversity may have been underestimated, and the donors were mostly white British, with more females than males.

The germline V gene has CDR1 GTSNPN and CDR2 SVGIG (reference sequence). CDR3 length: 11 residues. Trimming took off 0 bases at V and 4 bases at J, with 4 bases between the two ends. Profiled with immunoSEQ multiplex PCR; TCRdb holds only in-frame clones, not every one. The table lists some 96,000 clones, 88% of them singletons. The source was peripheral blood, collected on day 0 of AZD1222 vaccination. This TCR was sampled from an adult in good health. V and J are TRBV30 and TRBJ2-7, with D hard to call. CDR3 protein: CAWSVRYEQYF. The DNA for the CDR3 is TGTGCCTGGAGTGTAAGATACGAGCAGTACTTC.